These 3 T cell receptor beta chains originate from one sample sequenced in a study. TCRdb re-called the 5' RACE reads with MiXCR, one entry per CDR3 protein. Of nearly 55,000 distinct CDR3 sequences detected, roughly 22% appear once; the ten largest clones hold approximately 3.3%. The sample was tumor-infiltrating naive CD4+ T cells sorted from the breast tumor. Subset in this sample: naive CD4+ T cells, CD4+CD45RA+CD25-. Every receptor here comes from a female donor with breast cancer.

This clonotype turned up a few times. This chain uses TRBV5-1 with TRBJ1-4; D may be TRBD1 (5 bases). V gave up 4 bases and J gave up 1 base, with 11 bases separating them. The CDR3 contains 15 residues. Germline values: CDR1 SGHRS, CDR2 YFSETQ. The CDR3 bases are TGCGCCAGCAGCGGAGGGGTGCAAACTAATGAAAAACTGTTTTTT. This encodes CASSGGVQTNEKLFF.

The chain is built from TRBV18 and TRBJ1-4; TRBD1 might be the D (5 bases). The V and J ends lost 5 bases and 7 bases respectively, with 17 bases between them. CDR3 length: 15 residues. Germline CDR1 and CDR2: KGHSH and LQKENI. The CDR3 spells CASSSDSPKIEKLFF. The CDR3 DNA follows: TGTGCCAGCTCAAGTGACAGTCCAAAGATTGAAAAACTGTTTTTT.

This clonotype was seen a few times. The chain employs TRBV12-3 or TRBV12-4 and TRBJ1-5, with D hard to call. Trimming left V 3 bases short and J 5 bases short, with 8 bases between. CDR3 length: 13 amino acids. Here the CDR3 reads CASSFSSDQPQHF. The CDR3 nucleotides are TGTGCCAGCAGTTTTAGTTCGGATCAGCCCCAGCATTTT.